These 17 T cell receptor beta chains were sequenced from one sample in a study of blood T cell repertoires in COVID-19. Clones were sequenced by immunoSEQ multiplex PCR, and TCRdb holds only the in-frame ones, with some missing. This sample has about 52,000 clones, with 90% found just once. The sequenced sample was peripheral blood. The receptors derive from a human donor in a cohort sampled during active COVID-19.

The V call is TRBV5-6, the J call TRBJ2-2; the match to TRBD1 covers 7 bases. The CDR3 totals 16 residues. Germline loops: CDR1 SGHDT, CDR2 YYEEEE. Losses at the gene ends were 2 bases for V and 5 bases for J; bases not matched to a gene: 9. The CDR3 reads CASSLRTGVMTGELFF. The CDR3 DNA is TGTGCCAGCAGCTTAAGAACAGGGGTGATGACCGGGGAGCTGTTTTTT. Using reference TRBV5-6 and TRBJ2-2 for the parts outside the CDR3, the full variable domain is DAGVTQSPTHLIKTRGQQVTLRCSPKSGHDTVSWYQQALGQGPQFIFQYYEEEERQRGNFPDRFSGHQFPNYSSELNVNALLLGDSALYLCASSLRTGVMTGELFFGEGSRLTVL.

This chain uses TRBV24-1 with TRBJ2-3; 13 bases fit TRBD2. CDR3 length: 16 residues. Germline lookup yields CDR1 KGHDR and CDR2 SFDVKD. V lost 4 bases, J lost 5 bases, and 5 bases stayed unmatched. The CDR3 spells CATSEVGLAGEDTQYF. Here the CDR3 DNA reads TGTGCCACCAGTGAGGTTGGACTAGCGGGAGAAGATACGCAGTATTTT.

The J gene is TRBJ1-2, the V gene TRBV29-1; 8 nucleotides align to TRBD1. Trimming took 5 bases from V and 8 from J; bases not matched to a gene: 7. This CDR3 region has 12 residues. In germline, CDR1 is SQVTM, CDR2 ANQGSEA. The CDR3 DNA is TGCAGCGTTCGGGTGACAGGGGACGGCTACACCTTC. This sequence encodes CSVRVTGDGYTF.

The V gene is TRBV5-1, the J gene TRBJ2-3; a possible D gene is TRBD1 (6 bases). Deletions cut 4 bases from V and 3 bases from J, with 15 bases between. This CDR3 contains 15 residues. The germline gives CDR1 SGHRS, CDR2 YFSETQ. In nucleotides, the CDR3 is TGCGCCAGCAGCGACCGGGACATGGTGACAGATACGCAGTATTTT. Translation gives CASSDRDMVTDTQYF. Full variable domain (rest looked up from reference TRBV5-1 and TRBJ2-3): KAGVTQTPRYLIKTRGQQVTLSCSPISGHRSVSWYQQTPGQGLQFLFEYFSETQRNKGNFPGRFSGRQFSNSRSEMNVSTLELGDSALYLCASSDRDMVTDTQYFGPGTRLTVL.

The genes are TRBV5-1 and TRBJ2-3, with 10 bases identical to TRBD1. The CDR3 is 17 amino acids. Trimming removed 4 bases from V and 4 bases from J; junction bases left unmatched: 12. Germline CDR1 reads SGHRS; CDR2 reads YFSETQ. Written as DNA, the CDR3 is TGCGCCAGCAGCGTGGGGACGGGGACAGGGGCAGCAGATACGCAGTATTTT. Residues: CASSVGTGTGAADTQYF.

This clone came up a few times. The V gene is TRBV30, the J gene TRBJ2-1, with 11 bases aligning to TRBD2. Per the germline V gene, CDR1 is GTSNPN and CDR2 is SVGIG (reference sequence). V shed 7 bases and J 4 bases; nucleotides not matched to a gene: 9. The CDR3 has 15 residues. This chain's CDR3 is CALRTSGLTYNEQFF. CDR3 nucleotides: TGTGCCTTGAGGACTAGCGGGCTTACTTACAATGAGCAGTTCTTC.

This clone has only one observation. The chain joins TRBV2 to TRBJ1-2; 7 positions match TRBD1. The V segment lost 4 bases and the J segment 2 bases; nucleotides outside the gene matches: 4. The CDR3 extends over 14 amino acids. Germline V CDR1 and CDR2: SNHLY, FYNNEI. Here the CDR3 DNA reads TGTGCCAGCAGTGTCAGGGACAGCAACTATGGCTACACCTTC. It specifies CASSVRDSNYGYTF.

The chain joins TRBV5-1 to TRBJ1-1, with D uncertain. This CDR3 contains 14 residues. V was pared by 2 bases and J by 6 bases, with 14 bases between. CDR1 and CDR2 (germline): SGHRS, YFSETQ. The CDR3 bases are TGCGCCAGCAGCTTCGACCACAGTTTTTCTGAAGCTTTCTTT. As protein: CASSFDHSFSEAFF.

This chain links TRBV15 with TRBJ2-3; 10 nucleotides agree with TRBD2. Germline lookup yields CDR1 LNHNV and CDR2 YYDKDF (reference sequence). The V gene end was trimmed by 1 base and the J gene end by 1 base; junction bases not matched to a gene: 5. This CDR3 region has 17 residues. The CDR3 protein is CATSRVGAGGGTDTQYF. The CDR3 DNA reads TGTGCCACCAGCAGAGTCGGAGCGGGAGGGGGCACAGATACGCAGTATTTT.

This clone was seen a handful of times. This chain joins TRBV5-6 and TRBJ2-7; 10 positions agree with TRBD1. Unmatched junction bases numbered 7, after V lost 2 bases and J lost 5 bases. This CDR3 comprises 15 residues. Looked up from germline, CDR1 is SGHDT and CDR2 is YYEEEE. CDR3 coding DNA: TGTGCCAGCAGCTTCCCTGACAGGGGGCAGGACGAGCAGTACTTC. It translates to CASSFPDRGQDEQYF. The entire variable domain, with the rest obtained from reference TRBV5-6 and TRBJ2-7, is as follows: DAGVTQSPTHLIKTRGQQVTLRCSPKSGHDTVSWYQQALGQGPQFIFQYYEEEERQRGNFPDRFSGHQFPNYSSELNVNALLLGDSALYLCASSFPDRGQDEQYFGPGTRLTVT.

The chain uses TRBV24-1 and TRBJ2-1; 13 bases line up with TRBD2. From germline, CDR1 is KGHDR and CDR2 SFDVKD. The CDR3 contains 18 residues. The V segment lost 3 bases and the J segment 2 bases; nucleotides outside the gene matches: 6. The CDR3 DNA sequence: TGTGCCACCAGTGATGCGGGACTAGCGGGACTTACCTACAATGAGCAGTTCTTC. Residues: CATSDAGLAGLTYNEQFF.

The chain employs TRBV18 and TRBJ2-1; TRBD2 matches at 7 bases. CDR1 is KGHSH, CDR2 LQKENI, per germline. The CDR3 is made up of 15 amino acids. V dropped 2 bases and J dropped 0; count of bases not matched to a gene: 1. CDR3 bases: TGTGCCAGCTCACCAGGGAGGGGCTCCTACAATGAGCAGTTCTTC. It encodes CASSPGRGSYNEQFF.

The chain combines TRBV4-2 with TRBJ1-4; the match to TRBD1 covers 9 bases. Germline CDR1 is LGHNA and CDR2 is YNFKEQ. This CDR3 is 15 amino acids long. V lost 4 bases to trimming and J lost 5 bases; unmatched junction nucleotides: 5. The CDR3 sequence: CASSPAGTGNEKLFF. The CDR3 nucleotides are TGTGCCAGCAGCCCAGCGGGGACAGGGAATGAAAAACTGTTTTTT.

The V and J genes are TRBV5-5 and TRBJ2-6; D might be TRBD1 (5 bases). Per the germline V gene, CDR1 is SGHKS and CDR2 is YYEKEE (reference sequence). The CDR3 consists of 16 residues. Trimming pared 0 bases from V and 0 bases from J, leaving 7 bases between. CDR3 nucleotides: TGTGCCAGCAGCTTGGGGACATCCTCTGGGGCCAACGTCCTGACTTTC. Encoded protein: CASSLGTSSGANVLTF.

V is TRBV5-4 and J is TRBJ2-1, with 10 bases aligning to TRBD2. The V gene end was trimmed by 4 bases and the J gene end by 6 bases; junction bases not matched to a gene: 13. From germline, CDR1 is SGHNT and CDR2 YYREEE (reference sequence). The CDR3 length is 17 residues. The CDR3 is CASSLARVTSGINEQFF. Here the CDR3 DNA reads TGTGCCAGCAGCCTGGCCAGGGTCACTAGCGGGATCAATGAGCAGTTCTTC.

CDR3 DNA sequence: TGTGCCAGCAGCCCCGTAGCGGGAGGGTCCTACGAGCAGTACTTC. Its protein product is CASSPVAGGSYEQYF. The chain carries TRBV7-8 and TRBJ2-7, with TRBD2 matching over 11 bases. V lost 5 bases, J lost 1 base, and 4 bases stayed unmatched. The CDR3 is made up of 15 amino acids. Germline V gives CDR1 SGHVS, CDR2 FQNEAQ.

This sequence joins TRBV7-8 and TRBJ2-1; 15 bases are shared with TRBD2. Trimming removed 5 bases from V and 1 base from J; junction bases left unmatched: 6. CDR1 and CDR2 from the germline V gene are SGHVS and FQNEAQ. CDR3 length: 18 amino acids. The CDR3 protein is CASSPRTSGRVSYNEQFF. The CDR3 DNA reads TGTGCCAGCAGCCCGCGGACTAGCGGGAGGGTTTCCTACAATGAGCAGTTCTTC. Full variable domain (rest looked up from reference TRBV7-8 and TRBJ2-1): GAGVSQSPRYKVAKRGQDVALRCDPISGHVSLFWYQQALGQGPEFLTYFQNEAQLDKSGLPSDRFFAERPEGSVSTLKIQRTQQEDSAVYLCASSPRTSGRVSYNEQFFGPGTRLTVL.